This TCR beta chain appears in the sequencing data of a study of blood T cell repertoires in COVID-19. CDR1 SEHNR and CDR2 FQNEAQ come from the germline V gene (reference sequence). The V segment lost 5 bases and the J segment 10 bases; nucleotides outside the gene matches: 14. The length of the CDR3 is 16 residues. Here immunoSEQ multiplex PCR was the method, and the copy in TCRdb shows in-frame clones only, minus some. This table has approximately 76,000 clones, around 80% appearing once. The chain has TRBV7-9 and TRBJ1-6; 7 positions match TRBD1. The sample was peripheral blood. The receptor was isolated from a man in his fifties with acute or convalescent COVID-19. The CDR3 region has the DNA TGTGCCAGCAGCCATCTGATAGGGCAGGGGGAATCACCCCTCCACTTT. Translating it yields CASSHLIGQGESPLHF.